Below are 19 T cell receptor beta chains sequenced from a single sample in a study of cytomegalovirus exposure and HLA in healthy donors. Amplification used 60 Vbeta primers and 13 Jbeta primers. The table came from immunoSEQ multiplex PCR; TCRdb's copy has only in-frame clones and leaves some out. The sample carries 310,000 or so clones, roughly 90% recorded once. The sample consisted of PBMCs. Receptor source: a woman between 18 and 29 years old in good health and CMV-seronegative.

This chain links TRBV19 with TRBJ1-2, with D perhaps matching TRBD1 (5 bases). Per the germline V gene, CDR1 is LNHDA and CDR2 is SQIVND (reference sequence). Trimming shortened V by 0 bases and J by 0 bases, and 14 bases separated the two germline ends. This CDR3 comprises 17 residues. The CDR3 loop reads CASSIDRTGITNYGYTF. The CDR3 bases are TGTGCCAGTAGTATAGATCGAACAGGAATTACTAACTATGGCTACACCTTC.

V is TRBV11-2 and J is TRBJ1-1, with D possibly matching TRBD1 (6 bases). Germline V gene sequence: CDR1 SGHAT, CDR2 FQNNGV. CDR3 length: 15 amino acids. V gave up 0 bases and J gave up 6 bases, with 14 bases separating them. The CDR3 sequence is CASSLEVTGWAEAFF. The CDR3 bases are TGTGCCAGCAGCTTAGAGGTTACAGGGTGGGCTGAAGCTTTCTTT.

The chain combines TRBV28 with TRBJ1-5; TRBD1 matches at 8 bases. Germline CDR1 and CDR2: MDHEN and SYDVKM. Losses at the gene ends were 5 bases for V and 5 bases for J; bases not matched to a gene: 5. The CDR3 spans 14 residues. Written as DNA, the CDR3 is TGTGCCAGCAGTACGGACAGGGACTATCAGCCCCAGCATTTT. This gives the protein CASSTDRDYQPQHF.

The V call is TRBV6-5, the J call TRBJ2-1; the match to TRBD2 covers 10 bases. This CDR3 contains 16 residues. CDR1 and CDR2 (germline): MNHEY, SVGAGI. With V trimmed by 4 bases and J by 10 bases, 13 bases remained unmatched. CDR3 sequence (DNA): TGTGCCAGCAGTTTGCTTTCCGGGACTAGCGATCGGGAGCAGTTCTTC. Its translation is CASSLLSGTSDREQFF.

V and J are TRBV6-6 and TRBJ1-2; the D is unclear. This CDR3 region has 11 residues. Trimming pared 0 bases from V and 7 bases from J, leaving 3 bases between. Germline CDR1 MNHNY, CDR2 SVGAGI (reference sequence). As DNA, the CDR3 is TGTGCCAGCAGTTACTCCAGTGGCTACACCTTC. Protein: CASSYSSGYTF.

The V gene is TRBV18, the J gene TRBJ1-1; D gene uncertain. Trimming stripped 4 bases from V and 1 base from J, with 7 bases between. The germline V gene encodes CDR1 KGHSH and CDR2 LQKENI. The CDR3 loop spans 13 amino acids. The CDR3: CASSREGNTEAFF. In nucleotides, the CDR3 is TGTGCCAGCTCACGAGAGGGGAACACTGAAGCTTTCTTT.

The chain combines TRBV14 with TRBJ2-5, with a weak D call TRBD1 (6 bases). Trimming left V 2 bases short and J 5 bases short, with 12 bases between. Germline assignment: CDR1 SGHDN and CDR2 FVKESK. CDR3 length: 14 residues. CDR3 nucleotide sequence: TGTGCCAGCAGCCAATGGCAAACAGGGGAGACCCAGTACTTC. It translates to CASSQWQTGETQYF.

The chain combines TRBV5-8 with TRBJ1-1; TRBD1 matches at 8 bases. CDR3 size: 15 residues. After removal of 4 bases from V and 5 bases from J, the junction contained 10 bases not matched to a gene. Per germline, CDR1 SGHTS and CDR2 YDEGEE. The CDR3 bases are TGTGCCAGCAGCAAAAACAGGGGGGGTTGGACTGAAGCTTTCTTT. Translated, it gives CASSKNRGGWTEAFF.

This chain connects TRBV7-8 to TRBJ1-4; a weak D match, TRBD1 (6 bases). The ends were cut back, 10 bases at V and 2 bases at J, with 23 bases in the middle. CDR1 is SGHVS, CDR2 FQNEAQ, per germline. This CDR3 spans 17 amino acids. DNA for the CDR3: TGTGCCACCTTCCCCAGGGGTTTCGGTCGGACTAATGAAAAACTGTTTTTT. Protein sequence: CATFPRGFGRTNEKLFF.

This sequence joins TRBV27 and TRBJ2-1; 11 nucleotides line up with TRBD2. The CDR3 length is 15 residues. The germline gives CDR1 MNHEY, CDR2 SMNVEV (reference sequence). With V trimmed by 5 bases and J by 4 bases, 4 bases remained unmatched. As DNA, the CDR3 is TGTGCCAGCAGTCCTGGGACTAGCGGTTACAATGAGCAGTTCTTC. Protein product: CASSPGTSGYNEQFF.

The chain carries TRBV7-8 and TRBJ2-3; 10 positions agree with TRBD1. With 4 bases clipped from V and 6 bases from J, the junction kept 7 bases outside the gene matches. The CDR3 consists of 15 residues. CDR1 and CDR2 from the germline V gene are SGHVS and FQNEAQ. CDR3 in amino acids: CASSWPGQGSDTQYF. The CDR3, as DNA: TGTGCCAGCAGCTGGCCGGGACAGGGGAGCGATACGCAGTATTTT.

CDR3 protein: CASMSLSYEQYF. The CDR3 coding sequence is TGTGCCAGCATGAGTCTCTCCTACGAGCAGTACTTC. The chain is built from TRBV6-5 and TRBJ2-7; D remains unclear. Per germline, CDR1 MNHEY and CDR2 SVGAGI. This CDR3 has 12 residues. Trimming removed 7 bases from V and 0 bases from J, with 7 bases in between.

The V call is TRBV9, the J call TRBJ2-7; possibly TRBD1 for D (5 bases). Germline CDR1 reads SGDLS; CDR2 reads YYNGEE. Trimming cost V 0 bases and J 6 bases, with 16 bases left between them. CDR3 length equals 15 residues. The CDR3 protein is CASSVGAGNAFEQYF. As DNA, the CDR3 is TGTGCCAGCAGCGTAGGGGCAGGGAATGCTTTCGAGCAGTACTTC.

The V and J genes are TRBV18 and TRBJ2-2; 8 bases match TRBD2. Per the germline V gene, CDR1 is KGHSH and CDR2 is LQKENI. The CDR3 sequence is 14 residues long. V shed 3 bases, J shed 6 bases, and the junction held 3 bases outside the gene matches. In DNA, the CDR3 is TGTGCCAGCTCACCGAAACTAGCGGCCGGGGAGCTGTTTTTT. Amino acid sequence: CASSPKLAAGELFF.

This rearrangement joins TRBV19 to TRBJ1-2, with D possibly TRBD1 on 6 matching bases. The CDR3 has 16 residues. In germline, CDR1 is LNHDA, CDR2 SQIVND (reference sequence). V dropped 5 bases and J dropped 6 bases, with 22 bases sitting between them. The CDR3 DNA reads TGTGCCAGTAGTCTAAGACCCCTACCAGGGGCAGATGGCTACACCTTC. This codes for CASSLRPLPGADGYTF.

The genes are TRBV27 and TRBJ2-1, with 15 bases aligning to TRBD2. V lost 2 bases and J lost 1; bases outside the gene matches: 3. This CDR3 comprises 18 residues. The germline V gene encodes CDR1 MNHEY and CDR2 SMNVEV (reference sequence). For the CDR3, the DNA is TGTGCCAGCAGTTTAGCTGGGACTAGCGGGGGGTCCTACAATGAGCAGTTCTTC. Its translation is CASSLAGTSGGSYNEQFF.

J is TRBJ1-2 and V is TRBV7-6; D is perhaps TRBD1 (5 bases). Trimming removed 5 bases from V and 8 bases from J, with 15 bases in between. The length of the CDR3 is 13 residues. Germline V gene data show CDR1 as SGHVS and CDR2 as FNYEAQ. The CDR3 coding sequence is TGTGCCAGCAGCCCCCGGGAGGGGCAAGGCTACACCTTC. It encodes CASSPREGQGYTF.

The chain couples TRBV6-4 to TRBJ2-3; D not certain. V lost 0 bases and J lost 0, with 7 bases in between. This CDR3 spans 15 amino acids. The germline CDR1 and CDR2 sequences are MRHNA and SNTAGT. CDR3: CASSDSQASTDTQYF. The CDR3 DNA is TGTGCCAGCAGTGACTCCCAGGCTAGCACAGATACGCAGTATTTT.

This clone was observed once. The V gene is TRBV7-9, the J gene TRBJ2-7; 10 nucleotides line up with TRBD2. Germline V gene sequence: CDR1 SEHNR, CDR2 FQNEAQ (reference sequence). CDR3 length: 15 residues. V shed 5 bases, J shed 2 bases, and the junction held 6 bases outside the gene matches. In DNA form, the CDR3 reads TGTGCCAGCAGCACCGGACTAGCGGATCCCTACGAGCAGTACTTC. Its protein is CASSTGLADPYEQYF. The full variable domain, rest sourced from reference TRBV7-9 and TRBJ2-7, is DTGVSQNPRHKITKRGQNVTFRCDPISEHNRLYWYRQTLGQGPEFLTYFQNEAQLEKSRLLSDRFSAERPKGSFSTLEIQRTEQGDSAMYLCASSTGLADPYEQYFGPGTRLTVT.